Sequencing of this T cell receptor (beta chain) was carried out in a study of vaccination and CD4 T cells after COVID-19. Treatment in this sample: roughly 10-day PBMC culture with coronavirus spike peptide pools or control peptides (ViraFEST assay). The unexposed donor provided CD4+ T cells, which were taken before the COVID-19 pandemic (2011-2018). ViraFEST enlarged antigen-specific T cell populations with peptide pools and afterwards sequenced TCRs. Oncomine TCR Beta short-read sequencing was applied to DNA from cultured CD4+ T cells. TCRdb re-called the PCR reads with MiXCR, one entry per CDR3 protein. The table includes thousands of distinct CDR3 sequences, under 60% detected once. About this clonotype: The target antigen is unknown.

Sequenced material: CD4+ T cells from blood, cultured in vitro. The receptor's source is a human donor in good health.

The CDR3 DNA follows: TGTGCCAGCAGTTTAAGCACAATTTCCTACGAGCAGTACTTC. Protein: CASSLSTISYEQYF. This sequence joins TRBV27 and TRBJ2-7; D remains unclear. Germline V gives CDR1 MNHEY, CDR2 SMNVEV (reference sequence). The CDR3 is made up of 14 amino acids. Between the trimmed V and J ends, which lost 2 bases and 1 base, there was a span of 9 bases.